Presented here are 31 T cell receptor beta chains from one specimen sequenced in a study of blood T cell repertoires in COVID-19. Here immunoSEQ multiplex PCR was the method, and the copy in TCRdb shows in-frame clones only, minus some. In the table there are tens of thousands of clones, about 83% of which are singletons. The specimen was peripheral blood. Source of these receptors: a woman aged 80 or over with acute or convalescent COVID-19.

The V gene is TRBV19, the J gene TRBJ1-6; 9 bases agree with TRBD1. The CDR3 is made up of 15 amino acids. In germline, CDR1 is LNHDA, CDR2 SQIVND (reference sequence). With 6 bases clipped from V and 7 bases from J, the junction kept 7 bases outside the gene matches. CDR3 residues: CASRPGQGANSPLHF. CDR3 bases: TGTGCCAGTAGACCGGGACAGGGAGCGAATTCACCCCTCCACTTT.

V usage is TRBV2 and J usage is TRBJ2-2; D remains unclear. V was shortened by 4 bases and J by 8 bases, with 11 bases between the two germline ends. The CDR3 contains 13 residues. Germline-derived CDR1 and CDR2 are SNHLY and FYNNEI. CDR3 sequence reads: CASSVGRNGELFF. CDR3 bases: TGTGCCAGCAGTGTGGGCAGAAATGGGGAGCTGTTTTTT.

The chain is built from TRBV5-1 and TRBJ2-3, with 12 bases matching TRBD1. The V segment lost 3 bases and the J segment 4 bases; nucleotides outside the gene matches: 3. Germline loops: CDR1 SGHRS, CDR2 YFSETQ. The CDR3 extends over 15 amino acids. CDR3 residues: CASSSGQGAPDTQYF. The CDR3 DNA sequence: TGCGCCAGCAGCTCGGGACAGGGGGCCCCAGATACGCAGTATTTT.

The chain recombines TRBV19 with TRBJ1-4, with 8 bases that match TRBD1. The CDR3 is 14 amino acids. V trimming: 7 bases; J trimming: 8 bases; junction bases outside the gene matches: 9. Per germline, CDR1 LNHDA and CDR2 SQIVND (reference sequence). The CDR3 loop reads CASTSDRAREKLFF. The CDR3 nucleotides are TGTGCCAGTACCTCGGACAGGGCAAGGGAAAAACTGTTTTTT.

This clone has only a few counts. V and J are TRBV5-4 and TRBJ2-3, with unresolved D. The V gene lost 4 bases and the J gene lost 1 base, with 7 bases spanning the gap. CDR3 size: 13 residues. In germline, CDR1 is SGHNT, CDR2 YYREEE (reference sequence). The DNA of the CDR3 is TGTGCCAGCAGCCCTCCTCGCACAGATACGCAGTATTTT. This codes for CASSPPRTDTQYF.

The CDR3 loop is CASSQDAGGLDTQYF. Here the CDR3 DNA reads TGTGCCAGCAGCCAAGATGCGGGGGGGCTGGATACGCAGTATTTT. The rearrangement joins TRBV4-2 to TRBJ2-3; TRBD2 matches 9 bases. J gave up 6 bases and V 0 bases, and 4 bases lay outside the gene matches. The CDR3 runs to 15 residues. The V gene's germline CDR1 is LGHNA and CDR2 YNFKEQ.

This chain links TRBV2 with TRBJ1-2; TRBD1 aligns across 9 bases. The germline gives CDR1 SNHLY, CDR2 FYNNEI. The CDR3 consists of 14 residues. Losses at the gene ends were 6 bases for V and 5 bases for J; bases not matched to a gene: 7. The CDR3 DNA sequence: TGTGCCAGCAGCTCACAGGGGGCGGAATATGGCTACACCTTC. Its translation: CASSSQGAEYGYTF.

The rearrangement links TRBV11-3 to TRBJ1-4; D is unclear. Germline V gives CDR1 SGHNT, CDR2 YENEEA. CDR3 length equals 14 residues. Between the trimmed V and J ends, which lost 0 bases and 7 bases, there was a span of 9 bases. This chain's CDR3 is CASSLDPGSEKLFF. DNA for the CDR3: TGTGCCAGCAGCTTAGACCCGGGGAGTGAAAAACTGTTTTTT.

This sequence joins TRBV12-3 or TRBV12-4 and TRBJ2-3; D perhaps matches TRBD2 (5 bases). The CDR3 length is 13 residues. Trimming took 0 bases from V and 5 from J, leaving 6 bases between them. The CDR3 loop reads CASSLAGGDTQYF. The CDR3 DNA sequence: TGTGCCAGCAGTTTAGCTGGAGGAGATACGCAGTATTTT.

The chain is built from TRBV18 and TRBJ2-7; TRBD1 matches 9 bases. The CDR3 loop spans 14 amino acids. V was pared by 3 bases and J by 5 bases, with 5 bases of the junction left unmatched. The germline V gene has CDR1 KGHSH and CDR2 LQKENI. The CDR3 DNA reads as TGTGCCAGCTCACCTGGACAGGGGTTCCACGAGCAGTACTTC. It encodes CASSPGQGFHEQYF.

The chain recombines TRBV30 with TRBJ1-2, with TRBD1 identical over 7 bases. Per the germline V gene, CDR1 is GTSNPN and CDR2 is SVGIG (reference sequence). This CDR3 comprises 13 residues. V shed 3 bases, J shed 8 bases, and the junction held 9 bases outside the gene matches. The DNA for the CDR3 is TGTGCCTGGAGCCGGACAGGAGGGGGAGGCTACACCTTC. Its translation is CAWSRTGGGGYTF.

The V call is TRBV29-1, the J call TRBJ2-7; TRBD1 agrees at 8 bases. This CDR3 region has 14 residues. With 5 bases clipped from V and 3 bases from J, the junction kept 9 bases outside the gene matches. The germline V gene encodes CDR1 SQVTM and CDR2 ANQGSEA. CDR3 DNA sequence: TGCAGCGTTCGAATCTCAGGGGGCGGCTACGAGCAGTACTTC. This codes for CSVRISGGGYEQYF.

Points on this clone: The junction departs from the called germline gene at one end, perhaps through a read error. The chain uses TRBV7-2 and TRBJ2-1, with a possible D match to TRBD2 (6 bases). This CDR3 comprises 15 residues. Germline V CDR1 and CDR2: SGHTA, FQGNSA. The CDR3 DNA follows: TGTGCCAGCAGCTTAGTCGGGGGATCCTTCAATGAGCAGTTCTTC. This gives the protein CASSLVGGSFNEQFF.

Only one count was recorded for this clone. The chain employs TRBV11-3 and TRBJ1-6; D is unclear. Per germline, CDR1 SGHNT and CDR2 YENEEA. Trimming stripped 2 bases from V and 7 bases from J, with 9 bases between. This CDR3 region has 14 residues. The chain's CDR3 is CASSLSMENSPLHF. CDR3 DNA sequence: TGTGCCAGCAGCTTATCTATGGAGAATTCACCCCTCCACTTT.

The rearrangement uses TRBV2 and TRBJ1-2, with no clear D. Germline CDR1 and CDR2: SNHLY and FYNNEI. This CDR3 is built from 15 residues. V was cut by 7 bases and J by 0 bases, with 15 bases left in between. CDR3 region: CASTEQPSSNYGYTF. The CDR3, as DNA: TGTGCCAGCACGGAGCAGCCTTCTTCTAACTATGGCTACACCTTC.

The V call is TRBV4-1, the J call TRBJ2-7; D possibly corresponds to TRBD1 (6 bases). Germline V lookup: CDR1 MGHRA, CDR2 YSYEKL. V lost 4 bases to trimming and J lost 6 bases, with 13 bases between them. This CDR3 contains 13 residues. CDR3 loop: CASSPPRGGEQYF. The CDR3 coding sequence is TGCGCCAGCAGCCCCCCAAGAGGGGGCGAGCAGTACTTC.

J is TRBJ2-2 and V is TRBV29-1, with D tentatively TRBD2 (5 bases). This CDR3 contains 16 residues. CDR1 is SQVTM, CDR2 ANQGSEA, per germline. Between the trimmed V and J ends, which lost 4 bases and 1 base, there was a span of 16 bases. The CDR3 DNA reads as TGCAGCGTTGCGAAAGGAGGTGGAGGGAACACCGGGGAGCTGTTTTTT. Encoded protein: CSVAKGGGGNTGELFF.

For this clone: Additional DNA sequences in this sample encode the identical CDR3. This chain connects TRBV7-9 to TRBJ2-7, with D uncertain. V was clipped by 5 bases and J by 3 bases, with 8 bases between them. Germline V gene sequence: CDR1 SEHNR, CDR2 FQNEAQ (reference sequence). CDR3 length equals 12 residues. The CDR3 DNA is TGTGCCAGCAGCCGACAAAACTACGAGCAGTACTTC. It specifies CASSRQNYEQYF.

This chain connects TRBV6-5 to TRBJ1-2, with D possibly being TRBD1 (5 bases). V lost 4 bases, J lost 3 bases, and 15 bases lay in between. The CDR3 totals 15 residues. The germline gives CDR1 MNHEY, CDR2 SVGAGI. The CDR3: CASSLERDFDYGYTF. The CDR3 DNA sequence: TGTGCCAGCAGTTTAGAACGGGACTTCGACTATGGCTACACCTTC.

The chain is built from TRBV3-1 (or the pseudogene TRBV3-2) and TRBJ2-3; 7 nucleotides agree with TRBD2. V lost 1 base and J lost 2; bases outside the gene matches: 6. The CDR3 has 16 amino acids. Germline CDR1 is LGHDT and CDR2 is YNNKEL (reference sequence). The CDR3, as DNA: TGTGCCAGCAGCCAAGGAGCTAGCGGATTCACAGATACGCAGTATTTT. This translates into CASSQGASGFTDTQYF.

J is TRBJ2-1 and V is TRBV18; D unresolved. This CDR3 is built from 16 residues. Germline V gene lookup returns CDR1 KGHSH and CDR2 LQKENI. Trimming cost V 2 bases and J 6 bases, with 17 bases left between them. The CDR3 loop is CASSPNVAAVPNEQFF. The CDR3 DNA follows: TGTGCCAGCTCACCAAACGTGGCGGCCGTCCCCAATGAGCAGTTCTTC.

This clone was counted a single time. V gene TRBV28 combines with J gene TRBJ2-7, with 7 bases that match TRBD1. This CDR3 region has 14 residues. Trimming at V came to 5 bases and at J to 6 bases, leaving 10 bases not matched to a gene. Germline CDR1 MDHEN, CDR2 SYDVKM. CDR3 DNA sequence: TGTGCCAGCAGTGTGACAGGGCCCCCCCCCGAGCAGTACTTC. This sequence encodes CASSVTGPPPEQYF.

The chain uses TRBV5-6 and TRBJ1-2; D is ambiguous. The CDR3 is made up of 13 amino acids. V was pared by 0 bases and J by 2 bases, with 5 bases between. Germline V gene lookup returns CDR1 SGHDT and CDR2 YYEEEE. CDR3 protein: CASSLARNYGYTF. Here the CDR3 DNA reads TGTGCCAGCAGCTTGGCACGGAACTATGGCTACACCTTC.

V usage is TRBV7-9 and J usage is TRBJ2-1; 12 bases map to TRBD2. Germline V CDR1 and CDR2: SEHNR, FQNEAQ (reference sequence). The CDR3 spans 14 residues. The junction had 10 bases not matched to a gene; V was cut back by 10 bases and J by 9 bases. Here the CDR3 reads CATDLAGGPGEQFF. CDR3 in DNA: TGTGCCACCGACCTAGCGGGGGGGCCGGGTGAGCAGTTCTTC.

The genes are TRBV19 and TRBJ1-1; the D is unclear. In germline, CDR1 is LNHDA, CDR2 SQIVND (reference sequence). Trimming removed 1 base from V and 1 base from J, with 4 bases in between. The length of the CDR3 is 13 residues. CDR3 sequence (DNA): TGTGCCAGTAGTATAGGGAGGAACACTGAAGCTTTCTTT. This gives the protein CASSIGRNTEAFF.

The CDR3 DNA sequence: TGTGCCAGCAGCCCGACTAATCCGGGGGGCTACACCTTC. The encoded protein is CASSPTNPGGYTF. J is TRBJ1-2 and V is TRBV12-3 or TRBV12-4; no firm D call. V lost 6 bases and J 8 bases, leaving 16 bases between the germline ends. This CDR3 has 13 amino acids.

V is TRBV5-1 and J is TRBJ2-3, with D hard to call. Trimming left V 1 base short and J 4 bases short, with 13 bases between. This CDR3 has 15 amino acids. Germline assignment: CDR1 SGHRS and CDR2 YFSETQ. CDR3 region: CASSLSASRADTQYF. The CDR3 DNA reads as TGCGCCAGCAGCTTGAGTGCCTCACGGGCAGATACGCAGTATTTT.

This clone was detected once. The chain is built from TRBV11-3 and TRBJ2-2; D not resolved. The CDR3 length is 15 residues. CDR1 is SGHNT and CDR2 is YENEEA in the germline V gene. V was shortened by 6 bases and J by 2 bases, with 13 bases between the two germline ends. The CDR3 reads CASRVNPLNTGELFF. The CDR3 DNA is TGTGCCAGCAGGGTAAACCCCCTAAACACCGGGGAGCTGTTTTTT.

The gene calls are TRBV6-5 and TRBJ1-5; no firm D call. Deletions cut 2 bases from V and 4 bases from J, with 6 bases between. The CDR3 is 13 amino acids. From germline, CDR1 is MNHEY and CDR2 SVGAGI. The CDR3 spells CASSYERNQPQHF. DNA for the CDR3: TGTGCCAGCAGTTACGAGAGAAATCAGCCCCAGCATTTT.

The chain employs TRBV19 and TRBJ1-5; D perhaps matches TRBD1 (5 bases). The CDR3 totals 17 residues. The V and J ends lost 1 base and 1 base respectively, with 14 bases between them. From germline, CDR1 is LNHDA and CDR2 SQIVND (reference sequence). CDR3 nucleotide sequence: TGTGCCAGTAGTATAGTTTCGGGGGAAAGAAGCAATCAGCCCCAGCATTTT. Protein product: CASSIVSGERSNQPQHF.

This rearrangement joins TRBV2 to TRBJ2-1; 7 bases align to TRBD1. Losses at the gene ends were 7 bases for V and 5 bases for J; bases not matched to a gene: 8. This CDR3 has 14 residues. Germline values: CDR1 SNHLY, CDR2 FYNNEI. CDR3 sequence: CASIWDSGDNEQFF. In DNA form, the CDR3 reads TGTGCCAGCATTTGGGACAGTGGAGACAATGAGCAGTTCTTC.